The 30 T cell receptor beta chains given below trace back to one sample, sequenced in a study of control samples from healthy donors and cancer patients. TCRdb's copy holds only in-frame clones and misses some; the assay was immunoSEQ multiplex PCR. The sample yields 230,000 or so clones, roughly 94% seen once. The sequencing sample was made of blood. All receptors derive from a man aged 50 to 59 in good health.

The V gene is TRBV19, the J gene TRBJ2-7; TRBD1 agrees at 10 bases. Germline V gene sequence: CDR1 LNHDA, CDR2 SQIVND (reference sequence). The V gene end was trimmed by 5 bases and the J gene end by 6 bases; junction bases not matched to a gene: 7. The CDR3 length is 14 residues. This CDR3 is CASSLRTGGSEQYF. The CDR3 DNA is TGTGCCAGTAGTCTCCGGACAGGGGGAAGCGAGCAGTACTTC.

CDR3 coding DNA: TGTGCCAGCAGTTTTGGCAGGGAGACCCAGTACTTC. The encoded protein is CASSFGRETQYF. The chain carries TRBV28 and TRBJ2-5; no clear D gene. The CDR3 is made up of 12 amino acids. CDR1 and CDR2 (germline): MDHEN, SYDVKM. Trimming cost V 3 bases and J 5 bases, with 7 bases left between them.

The chain carries TRBV15 and TRBJ2-1; no definite D call. This CDR3 contains 14 residues. Germline assignment: CDR1 LNHNV and CDR2 YYDKDF (reference sequence). Trimming stripped 10 bases from V and 3 bases from J, with 16 bases between. The CDR3 sequence: CAIARQFYYNEQFF. The DNA of the CDR3 is TGTGCCATAGCCAGGCAGTTCTACTACAATGAGCAGTTCTTC.

The chain combines TRBV19 with TRBJ1-5, with D perhaps matching TRBD1 (6 bases). The ends were cut back, 4 bases at V and 3 bases at J, with 13 bases in the middle. The germline CDR1 and CDR2 sequences are LNHDA and SQIVND (reference sequence). The CDR3 is 15 amino acids. Written as DNA, the CDR3 is TGTGCCAGTAGTACCAAAACAGGGTCCAATCAGCCCCAGCATTTT. Residues: CASSTKTGSNQPQHF. Using reference TRBV19 and TRBJ1-5 for the parts outside the CDR3, the full variable domain is DGGITQSPKYLFRKEGQNVTLSCEQNLNHDAMYWYRQDPGQGLRLIYYSQIVNDFQKGDIAEGYSVSREKKESFPLTVTSAQKNPTAFYLCASSTKTGSNQPQHFGDGTRLSIL.

This clone appeared a single time. The V call is TRBV5-5, the J call TRBJ1-5, with D possibly TRBD1 on 5 matching bases. The ends were cut back, 1 base at V and 8 bases at J, with 13 bases in the middle. CDR3 length equals 14 residues. The germline gives CDR1 SGHKS, CDR2 YYEKEE (reference sequence). The CDR3 DNA follows: TGTGCCAGCAGCTTGTCGGACACGCTTGAGCCCCAGCATTTT. Protein product: CASSLSDTLEPQHF.

The chain couples TRBV5-1 to TRBJ1-3; tentatively, D is TRBD1 (6 bases). Trimming pared 4 bases from V and 7 bases from J, leaving 15 bases between. The CDR3 is made up of 14 amino acids. Germline V gene lookup returns CDR1 SGHRS and CDR2 YFSETQ. The chain's CDR3 is CASSPSLGGNTIYF. Written as DNA, the CDR3 is TGCGCCAGCAGCCCTTCCTTAGGGGGGAACACCATATATTTT.

V and J are TRBV7-9 and TRBJ2-7; a possible D gene is TRBD1 (5 bases). The V gene's germline CDR1 is SEHNR and CDR2 FQNEAQ (reference sequence). V lost 5 bases and J lost 2, with 13 bases in between. The CDR3 runs 14 residues. The CDR3 spells CASSASGKTYEQYV. The CDR3 DNA sequence: TGTGCCAGCAGCGCTTCAGGGAAAACCTACGAGCAGTACGTC.

The chain recombines TRBV15 with TRBJ2-7, with D unresolved. Germline lookup yields CDR1 LNHNV and CDR2 YYDKDF (reference sequence). CDR3 length: 15 residues. Trimming removed 0 bases at V and 1 base at J, with 10 bases between. The CDR3, as DNA: TGTGCCACCAGCAGAGATCTGGCAGTGTCCTACGAGCAGTACTTC. Protein product: CATSRDLAVSYEQYF.

The chain links TRBV28 to TRBJ1-5; no firm D call. The CDR3 loop spans 14 amino acids. V was clipped by 10 bases and J by 0 bases, with 13 bases between them. Germline values: CDR1 MDHEN, CDR2 SYDVKM. CDR3 coding DNA: TGTGCCAATTCGAGGCTATATAGCAATCAGCCCCAGCATTTT. Its protein product is CANSRLYSNQPQHF.

This clone occurred once. V is TRBV6-5 and J is TRBJ2-5; D might be TRBD1 (6 bases). Trimming shortened V by 6 bases and J by 2 bases, and 10 bases separated the two germline ends. Germline V gene sequence: CDR1 MNHEY, CDR2 SVGAGI. The length of the CDR3 is 13 residues. Written as DNA, the CDR3 is TGTGCCAGCAGGAGGACAGAACAAGAGACCCAGTACTTC. Translating it yields CASRRTEQETQYF.

The V gene is TRBV12-3 or TRBV12-4, the J gene TRBJ2-1, with D hard to call. V was trimmed by 6 bases and J by 12 bases, leaving 12 bases between them. The CDR3 consists of 11 residues. The CDR3 nucleotides read TGTGCCAGCAGCTACAAAGGGTGGCAGTTCTTC. Amino acid sequence: CASSYKGWQFF.

This clone was counted a single time. V gene TRBV2 combines with J gene TRBJ2-5; unclear D gene. CDR3 length: 15 residues. Germline-derived CDR1 and CDR2 are SNHLY and FYNNEI. Trimming pared 2 bases from V and 5 bases from J, leaving 15 bases between. DNA for the CDR3: TGTGCCAGCAGTGAATTGCTTCACCTTAGGGAGACCCAGTACTTC. Translated: CASSELLHLRETQYF.

CDR3 in amino acids: CASSPSDGSGGSRAQYF. Here the CDR3 DNA reads TGTGCCAGCAGTCCATCGGATGGTAGCGGGGGGTCTCGGGCGCAGTATTTT. The chain has TRBV28 and TRBJ2-3; the match to TRBD2 covers 10 bases. Germline trimming cut 5 bases from V and 10 bases from J; bases unmatched to any gene: 18. CDR1 MDHEN and CDR2 SYDVKM come from the germline V gene. CDR3 length: 17 amino acids.

The chain carries TRBV18 and TRBJ1-2; D is perhaps TRBD1 (6 bases). V was trimmed by 0 bases and J by 4 bases, leaving 12 bases between them. The CDR3 covers 15 residues. Germline V gene sequence: CDR1 KGHSH, CDR2 LQKENI. CDR3 bases: TGTGCCAGCTCACCACCGAAAGGGACAACCTATGGCTACACCTTC. Its translation is CASSPPKGTTYGYTF.

This chain links TRBV19 with TRBJ2-7; possibly TRBD1 for D (6 bases). Trimming pared 0 bases from V and 6 bases from J, leaving 15 bases between. The CDR3 extends over 15 amino acids. Germline CDR1 and CDR2: LNHDA and SQIVND (reference sequence). The CDR3 DNA reads as TGTGCCAGTAGTATAGACTACAGGGATTCTGCCGAGCAGTACTTC. The encoded protein is CASSIDYRDSAEQYF.

V and J are TRBV6-1 and TRBJ1-1; tentative D call: TRBD1 (5 bases). V shed 1 base and J shed 1 base, with 7 bases lying between them. Germline V gene sequence: CDR1 MNHNS, CDR2 SASEGT. The CDR3 has 14 amino acids. Here the CDR3 DNA reads TGTGCCAGCAGTGAAGGCGGGGGGAACACTGAAGCTTTCTTT. Protein product: CASSEGGGNTEAFF.

Only one count was recorded for this clone. This chain uses TRBV18 with TRBJ1-1; perhaps TRBD1 as D (5 bases). The CDR3 spans 16 residues. Germline assignment: CDR1 KGHSH and CDR2 LQKENI. The V end was cut by 5 bases, the J end by 5 bases, with 21 bases between. The CDR3 sequence is CASSRWAGREGTEAFF. CDR3 DNA: TGTGCCAGCTCAAGATGGGCAGGGAGAGAGGGAACTGAAGCTTTCTTT. Based on the CDR3 plus reference TRBV18 and TRBJ1-1, the full variable domain is NAGVMQNPRHLVRRRGQEARLRCSPMKGHSHVYWYRQLPEEGLKFMVYLQKENIIDESGMPKERFSAEFPKEGPSILRIQQVVRGDSAAYFCASSRWAGREGTEAFFGQGTRLTVV.

This clone was counted a single time. The V and J genes are TRBV6-2 or TRBV6-3 and TRBJ2-2; D not resolved. Looked up from germline, CDR1 is MNHEY and CDR2 is SVGEGT. The CDR3 has 13 residues. V was trimmed by 6 bases and J by 4 bases, leaving 9 bases between them. In DNA form, the CDR3 reads TGTGCCAGCAGCCCCCGGGTCACCGGGGAGCTGTTTTTT. It encodes CASSPRVTGELFF.

This clone appeared a single time. The V and J genes are TRBV11-3 and TRBJ2-7; D may correspond to TRBD1 or TRBD2 (5 bases each). Germline V gene sequence: CDR1 SGHNT, CDR2 YENEEA. The CDR3 has 13 amino acids. With 0 bases removed from V and 5 bases from J, the gap between germline ends came to 8 bases. The CDR3 loop reads CASSLEADNEQYF. CDR3 sequence (DNA): TGTGCCAGCAGCTTAGAAGCGGACAACGAGCAGTACTTC. Supplemented by reference TRBV11-3 and TRBJ2-7, the full variable domain reads EAGVVQSPRYKIIEKKQPVAFWCNPISGHNTLYWYLQNLGQGPELLIRYENEEAVDDSQLPKDRFSAERLKGVDSTLKIQPAELGDSAVYLCASSLEADNEQYFGPGTRLTVT.

This CDR3 is CASTSNWPPHLHF. The CDR3, as DNA: TGTGCCAGCACTTCAAATTGGCCGCCACACCTCCACTTT. V gene TRBV6-5 combines with J gene TRBJ1-6, with unresolved D. CDR1 MNHEY and CDR2 SVGAGI come from the germline V gene. V gave up 7 bases and J gave up 15 bases, with 19 bases separating them. CDR3 length: 13 amino acids.

V gene TRBV10-3 combines with J gene TRBJ2-7; the D is unclear. This CDR3 has 13 residues. With 2 bases removed from V and 2 bases from J, the gap between germline ends came to 7 bases. Per germline, CDR1 ENHRY and CDR2 SYGVKD. The CDR3 region has the DNA TGTGCCATCAGTGAGCCAGGTCCCTACGAGCAGTACGTC. This codes for CAISEPGPYEQYV.

This chain joins TRBV2 and TRBJ1-5, with unresolved D. Germline V gene data show CDR1 as SNHLY and CDR2 as FYNNEI. This CDR3 region has 14 residues. V shed 2 bases and J shed 4 bases, with 9 bases lying between them. CDR3 amino acids: CASSEIGRNQPQHF. For the CDR3, the DNA is TGTGCCAGCAGTGAAATCGGGCGGAATCAGCCCCAGCATTTT. Complete variable domain (other parts from reference TRBV2 and TRBJ1-5): EPEVTQTPSHQVTQMGQEVILRCVPISNHLYFYWYRQILGQKVEFLVSFYNNEISEKSEIFDDQFSVERPDGSNFTLKIRSTKLEDSAMYFCASSEIGRNQPQHFGDGTRLSIL.

The J gene is TRBJ1-1, the V gene TRBV27; D ambiguous. This CDR3 contains 15 residues. Trimming removed 5 bases from V and 0 bases from J, with 13 bases in between. Germline CDR1 MNHEY, CDR2 SMNVEV (reference sequence). CDR3 in DNA: TGTGCCAGCAGTGTAGCCTTACAGATGAACACTGAAGCTTTCTTT. Its translation: CASSVALQMNTEAFF.

The V call is TRBV6-5, the J call TRBJ1-1, with D possibly being TRBD1 (6 bases). The ends were cut back, 5 bases at V and 4 bases at J, with 17 bases in the middle. The germline V gene encodes CDR1 MNHEY and CDR2 SVGAGI. The length of the CDR3 is 15 residues. The CDR3 DNA sequence: TGTGCCAGCAGTACAACAGGGCAGAGAGGCACTGAAGCTTTCTTT. Translated: CASSTTGQRGTEAFF.

The J gene is TRBJ2-1, the V gene TRBV6-2 or TRBV6-3, with TRBD2 matching over 8 bases. The germline V gene encodes CDR1 MNHEY and CDR2 SVGEGT. Unmatched junction bases numbered 12, after V lost 1 base and J lost 7 bases. The CDR3 consists of 17 residues. Written as DNA, the CDR3 is TGTGCCAGCAGTTACTACCCGGGACTAGAGGTCATGAATGAGCAGTTCTTC. It encodes CASSYYPGLEVMNEQFF.

This chain joins TRBV25-1 and TRBJ1-6; the D is unclear. CDR1 MGHDK and CDR2 SYGVNS come from the germline V gene. This CDR3 is built from 15 residues. V was trimmed by 1 base and J by 2 bases, leaving 6 bases between them. CDR3: CASSESTAYNSPLHF. The CDR3 DNA is TGTGCCAGCAGTGAATCCACAGCCTATAATTCACCCCTCCACTTT.

This rearrangement joins TRBV6-1 to TRBJ1-1; the D gene is possibly TRBD1 (6 bases). This CDR3 is 14 amino acids long. V was pared by 6 bases and J by 5 bases, with 16 bases between. Germline assignment: CDR1 MNHNS and CDR2 SASEGT. CDR3 DNA: TGTGCCAGCAGGACTCCCGGGGGGCTTACTGAAGCTTTCTTT. This translates into CASRTPGGLTEAFF.

The rearrangement joins TRBV7-9 to TRBJ1-2; 8 bases fit TRBD1. Germline CDR1 SEHNR, CDR2 FQNEAQ (reference sequence). The V segment lost 1 base and the J segment 8 bases; nucleotides outside the gene matches: 9. The CDR3 has 15 residues. CDR3 sequence (DNA): TGTGCCAGCAGCTTAGGGACAGGGTTTTCTAGAGGCTACACCTTC. Translated, it gives CASSLGTGFSRGYTF.

The chain links TRBV19 to TRBJ1-5; D is undetermined. Germline CDR1 is LNHDA and CDR2 is SQIVND (reference sequence). The germline V and J ends were trimmed by 3 bases and 3 bases, with 12 bases remaining between them. The CDR3 has 15 residues. The CDR3 region has the DNA TGTGCCAGTAGTATCGGACGTAGTTACAATCAGCCCCAGCATTTT. As protein: CASSIGRSYNQPQHF.

Comment on this clone: The junction departs from the called germline gene at one end, perhaps through a read error. The rearrangement links TRBV13 to TRBJ2-7, with TRBD2 as a possible D gene (5 bases). This CDR3 comprises 11 residues. Germline V lookup: CDR1 PRHDT, CDR2 FYEKMQ (reference sequence). Here the CDR3 reads CASSILEAVDF. CDR3 nucleotides: TGTGCCAGCAGCATACTAGAGGCGGTAGACTTC.